Listed below are T cell receptor beta chains from one sample, sequenced in a study of T cells after yellow fever vaccination. TCRdb fed the 5' RACE reads into MiXCR, producing one record per CDR3 protein. The data contain some 600,000 distinct CDR3 sequences, less than 20% of them singletons. Specimen: PBMCs, collected 4 to 5 days after the first yellow fever vaccination. Receptors were obtained from a man between 18 and 35 years old who received the YFV17D yellow fever vaccine. CDR3s include the opening cysteine and the closing phenylalanine or tryptophan. Each record gives: D gene, V gene, clone size, J gene, CDR3 protein, CDR3 DNA. D genes are given only for firm matches. Clone size is not always given. Where it is, it says once, few, many or a class for expanded clones.

d_call: NA
v_call: TRBV4-2
clone_size: few
j_call: TRBJ2-1
cdr3_aa: CASSQENSAPNEQFF
cdr3_nt: TGTGCCAGCAGCCAAGAGAATTCCGCTCCCAATGAGCAGTTCTTC

d_call: NA
v_call: TRBV12-3/TRBV12-4
clone_size: NA
j_call: TRBJ1-5
cdr3_aa: CASSIDQPQHF
cdr3_nt: TGTGCCAGCAGTATCGATCAGCCCCAGCATTTT

d_call: NA
v_call: TRBV20-1
clone_size: few
j_call: TRBJ2-5
cdr3_aa: CSARGREETQYF
cdr3_nt: TGCAGTGCTAGGGGTAGGGAAGAGACCCAGTACTTC

d_call: TRBD1
v_call: TRBV2
clone_size: NA
j_call: TRBJ1-2
cdr3_aa: CASSEGVGTGIQYTF
cdr3_nt: TGTGCCAGCAGTGAGGGGGTCGGGACAGGGATCCAGTACACCTTC

d_call: NA
v_call: TRBV7-2
clone_size: few
j_call: TRBJ2-7
cdr3_aa: CASSLVPVSYEQYF
cdr3_nt: TGTGCCAGCAGCTTAGTTCCTGTATCCTACGAGCAGTACTTC

d_call: NA
v_call: TRBV7-2
clone_size: few
j_call: TRBJ2-5
cdr3_aa: CASSRPGEETQYF
cdr3_nt: TGTGCCAGCAGTCGACCGGGGGAAGAGACCCAGTACTTC

d_call: TRBD2
v_call: TRBV5-1
clone_size: many
j_call: TRBJ2-3
cdr3_aa: CASSSGGVAGTDTQYF
cdr3_nt: TGCGCCAGCAGCTCCGGGGGGGTAGCGGGCACAGATACGCAGTATTTT

d_call: NA
v_call: TRBV4-1
clone_size: many
j_call: TRBJ2-7
cdr3_aa: CASSQVRPGVLYEQYF
cdr3_nt: TGCGCCAGCAGCCAAGTCCGACCAGGGGTGCTCTACGAGCAGTACTTC

d_call: TRBD2
v_call: TRBV10-3
clone_size: NA
j_call: TRBJ2-3
cdr3_aa: CAISDPRTRSTDTQYF
cdr3_nt: TGTGCCATCAGTGACCCACGGACTAGGAGCACAGATACGCAGTATTTT

d_call: NA
v_call: TRBV7-3
clone_size: many
j_call: TRBJ2-3
cdr3_aa: CASSLSSLDTQYF
cdr3_nt: TGTGCCAGCAGCTTATCTTCATTGGATACGCAGTATTTT

d_call: NA
v_call: TRBV11-2
clone_size: few
j_call: TRBJ2-5
cdr3_aa: CASSLRVETQYF
cdr3_nt: TGTGCCAGCAGCTTAAGGGTCGAGACCCAGTACTTC

d_call: NA
v_call: TRBV3-1
clone_size: NA
j_call: TRBJ1-1
cdr3_aa: CTCRGTEAFF
cdr3_nt: TGTACCTGCAGGGGCACTGAAGCTTTCTTT

d_call: NA
v_call: TRBV7-9
clone_size: few
j_call: TRBJ2-7
cdr3_aa: CAGGASSYEQYF
cdr3_nt: TGTGCCGGTGGAGCAAGCTCCTACGAGCAGTACTTC

d_call: NA
v_call: TRBV12-3/TRBV12-4
clone_size: NA
j_call: TRBJ1-2
cdr3_aa: CASARGAYGYTF
cdr3_nt: TGTGCCAGCGCCAGAGGGGCCTATGGCTACACCTTC

d_call: TRBD2
v_call: TRBV6-4
clone_size: few
j_call: TRBJ2-1
cdr3_aa: CASSASGGEGEQFF
cdr3_nt: TGTGCCAGCAGCGCTAGCGGGGGGGAGGGTGAGCAGTTCTTC

d_call: NA
v_call: TRBV7-9
clone_size: NA
j_call: TRBJ1-4
cdr3_aa: CASSAGKSTNEKLFF
cdr3_nt: TGTGCCAGCAGCGCCGGGAAATCAACTAATGAAAAACTGTTTTTT

d_call: TRBD2
v_call: TRBV20-1
clone_size: NA
j_call: TRBJ2-1
cdr3_aa: CSARDQGVAGLEQFF
cdr3_nt: TGCAGTGCTAGAGATCAGGGAGTAGCGGGGTTGGAGCAGTTCTTC

d_call: TRBD1
v_call: TRBV27
clone_size: NA
j_call: TRBJ1-5
cdr3_aa: CASSTGVGNQPQHF
cdr3_nt: TGTGCCAGCAGTACAGGGGTTGGCAATCAGCCCCAGCATTTT

d_call: TRBD1
v_call: TRBV12-3/TRBV12-4
clone_size: NA
j_call: TRBJ2-1
cdr3_aa: CASSLWDRRNEQFF
cdr3_nt: TGTGCCAGCAGTTTATGGGACAGGCGCAATGAGCAGTTCTTC

d_call: TRBD1
v_call: TRBV20-1
clone_size: few
j_call: TRBJ1-4
cdr3_aa: CSARFRTGYEKLFF
cdr3_nt: TGCAGTGCTAGATTCAGGACAGGGTATGAAAAACTGTTTTTT

d_call: NA
v_call: TRBV2
clone_size: NA
j_call: TRBJ2-3
cdr3_aa: CASGIGASGASYF
cdr3_nt: TGTGCCAGCGGGATAGGGGCATCGGGGGCCTCGTATTTT

d_call: NA
v_call: TRBV6-2/TRBV6-3
clone_size: NA
j_call: TRBJ2-5
cdr3_aa: CASSYETGLEETQYF
cdr3_nt: TGTGCCAGCAGTTACGAAACAGGGCTCGAGGAGACCCAGTACTTC

d_call: NA
v_call: TRBV19
clone_size: NA
j_call: TRBJ1-1
cdr3_aa: CASAPGKGVAFF
cdr3_nt: TGTGCCAGTGCCCCGGGTAAGGGAGTGGCTTTCTTT

d_call: NA
v_call: TRBV5-5
clone_size: few
j_call: TRBJ2-5
cdr3_aa: CASSLGPPKRGIETQYF
cdr3_nt: TGTGCCAGCAGCTTGGGGCCCCCGAAGAGGGGGATAGAGACCCAGTACTTC

d_call: NA
v_call: TRBV19
clone_size: NA
j_call: TRBJ2-2
cdr3_aa: CASSFTRGRTGELFF
cdr3_nt: TGTGCCAGTAGTTTCACCCGGGGTCGTACCGGGGAGCTGTTTTTT

d_call: NA
v_call: TRBV7-9
clone_size: NA
j_call: TRBJ2-7
cdr3_aa: CASSPLDEQYF
cdr3_nt: TGTGCCAGCAGCCCGCTTGATGAGCAGTACTTC

d_call: NA
v_call: TRBV21-1
clone_size: NA
j_call: TRBJ2-7
cdr3_aa: CATNDKSSYEQYF
cdr3_nt: TGTGCCACTAACGACAAGAGCTCCTACGAGCAGTACTTC

d_call: NA
v_call: TRBV7-9
clone_size: NA
j_call: TRBJ2-2
cdr3_aa: CASSRLVTSFGELFF
cdr3_nt: TGTGCCAGCAGCAGACTAGTCACCTCTTTTGGGGAGCTGTTTTTT

d_call: NA
v_call: TRBV7-9
clone_size: few
j_call: TRBJ1-4
cdr3_aa: CASSLVGEAEKLFF
cdr3_nt: TGTGCCAGCAGCCTGGTGGGGGAAGCTGAAAAACTGTTTTTT

d_call: NA
v_call: TRBV15
clone_size: few
j_call: TRBJ1-3
cdr3_aa: CATNSASGNTIYF
cdr3_nt: TGTGCCACCAACTCGGCCTCGGGAAACACCATATATTTT

d_call: NA
v_call: TRBV28
clone_size: NA
j_call: TRBJ1-2
cdr3_aa: CASSLSSADRVVGGHTF
cdr3_nt: TGTGCCAGCAGTTTATCCTCCGCCGACAGAGTAGTGGGTGGCCACACCTTC

d_call: NA
v_call: TRBV29-1
clone_size: NA
j_call: TRBJ2-7
cdr3_aa: CSATWSYEQYF
cdr3_nt: TGCAGCGCGACATGGAGCTACGAGCAGTACTTC

d_call: NA
v_call: TRBV5-1
clone_size: NA
j_call: TRBJ2-7
cdr3_aa: CASSLIGSREQYF
cdr3_nt: TGCGCCAGCAGCTTGATCGGGTCGAGGGAGCAGTACTTC

d_call: NA
v_call: TRBV6-2/TRBV6-3
clone_size: NA
j_call: TRBJ2-5
cdr3_aa: CASSYSRGAQTQYF
cdr3_nt: TGTGCCAGCAGTTACTCTCGGGGAGCCCAGACCCAGTACTTC

d_call: NA
v_call: TRBV4-1
clone_size: NA
j_call: TRBJ1-2
cdr3_aa: CASSQRGNYGYTF
cdr3_nt: TGCGCCAGCAGCCAGAGAGGGAACTATGGCTACACCTTC

d_call: TRBD1
v_call: TRBV4-1
clone_size: few
j_call: TRBJ2-1
cdr3_aa: CASSQADRGQFF
cdr3_nt: TGCGCCAGCAGCCAAGCTGACAGGGGGCAGTTCTTC

d_call: TRBD2
v_call: TRBV5-1
clone_size: many
j_call: TRBJ2-3
cdr3_aa: CASSLIERGSTDTQYF
cdr3_nt: TGCGCCAGCAGCCTCATTGAGCGGGGAAGCACAGATACGCAGTATTTT

d_call: NA
v_call: TRBV6-5
clone_size: NA
j_call: TRBJ1-4
cdr3_aa: CASSYRGRGATNEKLFF
cdr3_nt: TGTGCCAGCAGTTACCGGGGGAGGGGGGCAACTAATGAAAAACTGTTTTTT

d_call: NA
v_call: TRBV2
clone_size: NA
j_call: TRBJ2-5
cdr3_aa: CASSERRGETQYF
cdr3_nt: TGTGCCAGCAGTGAAAGGAGAGGAGAGACCCAGTACTTC

d_call: NA
v_call: TRBV5-4
clone_size: NA
j_call: TRBJ2-3
cdr3_aa: CASSLGGAASTDTQYF
cdr3_nt: TGTGCCAGCAGCTTGGGTGGGGCCGCTTCCACAGATACGCAGTATTTT

d_call: NA
v_call: TRBV6-2/TRBV6-3
clone_size: few
j_call: TRBJ1-1
cdr3_aa: CASSYSSTPEGRFNTEAFF
cdr3_nt: TGTGCCAGCAGTTACTCGAGTACCCCCGAGGGCCGGTTCAACACTGAAGCTTTCTTT

d_call: TRBD2
v_call: TRBV5-1
clone_size: few
j_call: TRBJ2-3
cdr3_aa: CASRGVAGNTDTQYF
cdr3_nt: TGCGCCAGCAGAGGAGTAGCGGGGAATACAGATACGCAGTATTTT

d_call: NA
v_call: TRBV12-3/TRBV12-4
clone_size: NA
j_call: TRBJ2-2
cdr3_aa: CASSLYGGELFF
cdr3_nt: TGTGCCAGCAGTTTGTACGGCGGGGAGCTGTTTTTT

d_call: TRBD1
v_call: TRBV5-1
clone_size: few
j_call: TRBJ2-1
cdr3_aa: CASSGDRDFDLGEQFF
cdr3_nt: TGCGCCAGCAGCGGGGACAGGGATTTTGACTTGGGTGAGCAGTTCTTC

d_call: TRBD1
v_call: TRBV5-1
clone_size: NA
j_call: TRBJ1-1
cdr3_aa: CASSWRGLNTEAFF
cdr3_nt: TGCGCCAGCAGCTGGAGGGGGCTGAACACTGAAGCTTTCTTT

d_call: TRBD1
v_call: TRBV27
clone_size: few
j_call: TRBJ2-7
cdr3_aa: CASSLEGTAQEQYF
cdr3_nt: TGTGCCAGCAGTTTAGAAGGGACAGCCCAAGAGCAGTACTTC

d_call: TRBD1
v_call: TRBV5-1
clone_size: NA
j_call: TRBJ2-4
cdr3_aa: CASSNRQGAAKNIQYF
cdr3_nt: TGCGCCAGCAGCAACCGACAGGGGGCCGCCAAAAACATTCAGTACTTC

d_call: NA
v_call: TRBV21-1
clone_size: few
j_call: TRBJ2-5
cdr3_aa: CASRGGGLQYF
cdr3_nt: TGTGCCAGCAGGGGAGGGGGACTGCAGTACTTC

d_call: NA
v_call: TRBV7-2
clone_size: NA
j_call: TRBJ2-3
cdr3_aa: CASSLSAGTARDTQYF
cdr3_nt: TGTGCCAGCAGCTTATCGGCGGGGACGGCAAGAGATACGCAGTATTTT

d_call: TRBD2
v_call: TRBV9
clone_size: NA
j_call: TRBJ2-2
cdr3_aa: CASSAPGLGGRRNTGELFF
cdr3_nt: TGTGCCAGCAGCGCCCCCGGCCTGGGGGGGAGAAGAAACACCGGGGAGCTGTTTTTT

d_call: NA
v_call: TRBV14
clone_size: NA
j_call: TRBJ1-2
cdr3_aa: CASSLQRGGGYTF
cdr3_nt: TGTGCCAGCAGCCTACAGAGGGGGGGCGGCTACACCTTC

d_call: NA
v_call: TRBV12-3/TRBV12-4
clone_size: many
j_call: TRBJ2-1
cdr3_aa: CASSLFEQFF
cdr3_nt: TGTGCCAGCAGTTTATTTGAGCAGTTCTTC

d_call: NA
v_call: TRBV25-1
clone_size: few
j_call: TRBJ1-4
cdr3_aa: CASSRETNEKLFF
cdr3_nt: TGTGCCAGCAGCAGGGAGACTAATGAAAAACTGTTTTTT

d_call: NA
v_call: TRBV11-1
clone_size: NA
j_call: TRBJ2-2
cdr3_aa: CASSFFQAGANTGELFF
cdr3_nt: TGTGCCAGCAGCTTTTTTCAGGCGGGGGCAAACACCGGGGAGCTGTTTTTT